This is a list of T cell receptor beta chains from one sample in a study of regulatory T cells. This table comes from immunoSEQ multiplex PCR, and its TCRdb copy is limited to in-frame clones, with some not included. The table has roughly 15,000 clones, more than 65% seen once; the top ten hold around 8%. Material: conventional CD4+ T cells sorted from blood. Receptors originate from a person aged 25 to 45 with CD3G deficiency. Both conserved end residues are trimmed from each CDR3. The order of the fields is V gene, clone size, CDR3 length, CDR3 protein. Size is stated for part of the rows, as once, few or many counts, or as a class when the clone is expanded.

>TRBV6-1|few|9
ASSLNYGYT
>TRBV9|-|11
ASSVTFMGTQY
>TRBV28|-|12
ASRKIDRDGGYT
>TRBV29-1|-|11
SGYRQDKDGYT
>TRBV28|-|13
ASSLAGGLSYEQY
>TRBV7-8|-|11
ASSAAVRGWQY
>TRBV7-2|-|14
ASSFSPSGGRDTQY
>TRBV28|-|13
ASSLVGPKGYEQY
>TRBV5-1|-|15
ASSPMGGGRISGELF
>TRBV6-1|-|11
ASSETRDIPLH
>TRBV7-9|-|12
ASAFIEGKDTQY
>TRBV6-1|-|11
ASRGTGSYEQY
>TRBV5-1|few|13
ASSPVLSSNYGYT
>TRBV28|-|13
ASSSPTGKAYEQY
>TRBV5-1|-|14
ASSPFGPQSNYGYT
>TRBV28|-|10
ASRERRLAAF
>TRBV28|-|11
ASSFQGWYEQY
>TRBV5-4|-|13
ASSLGPSGLYEQY
>TRBV18|-|16
ASSPFGTGLSGANVLT
>TRBV6-5|-|9
ASSTNYGYT
>TRBV7-9|-|11
ASSPTQGTEAF
>TRBV6-1|-|15
ASSAEVGRVGTGKQY
>TRBV18|-|11
ASSPDRNQPQH